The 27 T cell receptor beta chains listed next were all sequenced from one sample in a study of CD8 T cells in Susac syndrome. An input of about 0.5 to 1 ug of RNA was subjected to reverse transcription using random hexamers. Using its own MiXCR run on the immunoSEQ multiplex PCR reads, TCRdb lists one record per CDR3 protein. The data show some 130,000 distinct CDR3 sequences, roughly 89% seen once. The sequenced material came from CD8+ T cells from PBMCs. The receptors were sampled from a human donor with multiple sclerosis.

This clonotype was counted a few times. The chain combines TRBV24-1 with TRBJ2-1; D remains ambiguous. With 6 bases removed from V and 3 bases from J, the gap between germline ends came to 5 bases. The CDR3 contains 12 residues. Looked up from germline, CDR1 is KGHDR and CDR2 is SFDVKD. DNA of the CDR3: TGTGCCACCAGTCTGGGCTACAATGAGCAGTTCTTC. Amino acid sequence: CATSLGYNEQFF.

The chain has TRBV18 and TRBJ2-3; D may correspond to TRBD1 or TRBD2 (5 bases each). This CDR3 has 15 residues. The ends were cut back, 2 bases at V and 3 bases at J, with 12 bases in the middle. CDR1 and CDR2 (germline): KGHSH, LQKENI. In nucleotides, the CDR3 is TGTGCCAGCTCACCAACAGGAGCGGAGACAGATACGCAGTATTTT. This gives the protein CASSPTGAETDTQYF. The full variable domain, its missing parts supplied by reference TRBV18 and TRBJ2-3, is NAGVMQNPRHLVRRRGQEARLRCSPMKGHSHVYWYRQLPEEGLKFMVYLQKENIIDESGMPKERFSAEFPKEGPSILRIQQVVRGDSAAYFCASSPTGAETDTQYFGPGTRLTVL.

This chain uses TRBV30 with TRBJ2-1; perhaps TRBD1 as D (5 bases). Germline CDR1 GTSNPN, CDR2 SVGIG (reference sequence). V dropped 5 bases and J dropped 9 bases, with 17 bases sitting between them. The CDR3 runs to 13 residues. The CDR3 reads CAWGGWGVSEQFF. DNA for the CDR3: TGTGCCTGGGGTGGCTGGGGCGTGAGTGAGCAGTTCTTC.

The CDR3 coding sequence is TGTGCCAGTAGCAAACAGGGGAGCTCCGAGAATAGCAATCAGCCCCAGCATTTT. Its translation: CASSKQGSSENSNQPQHF. This chain joins TRBV19 and TRBJ1-5; 7 positions agree with TRBD1. CDR1 and CDR2 (germline): LNHDA, SQIVND (reference sequence). This CDR3 region has 18 residues. Trimming removed 6 bases from V and 0 bases from J; junction bases left unmatched: 14.

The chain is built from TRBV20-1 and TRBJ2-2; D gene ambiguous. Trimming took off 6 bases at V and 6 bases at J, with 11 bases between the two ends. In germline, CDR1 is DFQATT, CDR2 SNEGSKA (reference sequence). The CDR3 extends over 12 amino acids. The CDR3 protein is CSAPQPAGELFF. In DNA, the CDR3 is TGCAGTGCCCCCCAACCGGCCGGGGAGCTGTTTTTT.

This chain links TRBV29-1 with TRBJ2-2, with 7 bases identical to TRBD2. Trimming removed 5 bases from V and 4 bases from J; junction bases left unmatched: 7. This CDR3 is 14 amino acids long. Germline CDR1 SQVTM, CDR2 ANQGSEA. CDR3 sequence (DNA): TGCAGCGTTACCCTCGGGAGGCCCACCGGGGAGCTGTTTTTT. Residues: CSVTLGRPTGELFF.

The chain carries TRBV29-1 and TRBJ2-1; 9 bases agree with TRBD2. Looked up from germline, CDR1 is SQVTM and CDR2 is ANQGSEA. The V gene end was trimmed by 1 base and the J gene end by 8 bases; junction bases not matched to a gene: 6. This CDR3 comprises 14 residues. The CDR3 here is CSVEGAGGPDEQFF. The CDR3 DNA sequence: TGCAGCGTTGAAGGCGCGGGAGGGCCCGATGAGCAGTTCTTC.

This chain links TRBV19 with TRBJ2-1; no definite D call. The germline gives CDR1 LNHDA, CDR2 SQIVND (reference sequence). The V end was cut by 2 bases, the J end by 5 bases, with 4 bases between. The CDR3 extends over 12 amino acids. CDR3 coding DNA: TGTGCCAGTAGTATACTGCACAATGAGCAGTTCTTC. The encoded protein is CASSILHNEQFF.

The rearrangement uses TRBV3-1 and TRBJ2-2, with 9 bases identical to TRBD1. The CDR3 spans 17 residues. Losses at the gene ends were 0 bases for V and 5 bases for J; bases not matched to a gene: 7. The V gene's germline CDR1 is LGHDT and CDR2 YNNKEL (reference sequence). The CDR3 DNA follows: TGTGCCAGCAGCCAAGAAAAGGACAGGGGTTATACCGGGGAGCTGTTTTTT. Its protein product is CASSQEKDRGYTGELFF. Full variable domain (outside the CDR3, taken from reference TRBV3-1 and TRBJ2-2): DTAVSQTPKYLVTQMGNDKSIKCEQNLGHDTMYWYKQDSKKFLKIMFSYNNKELIINETVPNRFSPKSPDKAHLNLHINSLELGDSAVYFCASSQEKDRGYTGELFFGEGSRLTVL.

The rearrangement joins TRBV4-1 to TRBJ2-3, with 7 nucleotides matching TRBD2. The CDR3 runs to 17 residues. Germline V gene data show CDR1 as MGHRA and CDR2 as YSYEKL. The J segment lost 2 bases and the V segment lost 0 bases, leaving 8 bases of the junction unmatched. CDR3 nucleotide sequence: TGCGCCAGCAGCCAAGATCCAGCGGGAAGCTACACAGATACGCAGTATTTT. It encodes CASSQDPAGSYTDTQYF.

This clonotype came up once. Written as DNA, the CDR3 is TGTGCCAGCAGTCAGGGATACACTGAAGCTTTCTTT. Translating gives CASSQGYTEAFF. This chain joins TRBV6-1 and TRBJ1-1, with D possibly TRBD1 on 5 matching bases. Trimming pared 5 bases from V and 3 bases from J, leaving 7 bases between. The CDR3 runs 12 residues. CDR1 MNHNS and CDR2 SASEGT come from the germline V gene.

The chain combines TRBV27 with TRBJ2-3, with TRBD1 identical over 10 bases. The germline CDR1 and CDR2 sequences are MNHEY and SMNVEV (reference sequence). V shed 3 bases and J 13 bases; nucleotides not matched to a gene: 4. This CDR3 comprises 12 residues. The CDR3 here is CASSLDGTGEYF. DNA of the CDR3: TGTGCCAGCAGTTTGGACGGGACAGGGGAGTATTTT.

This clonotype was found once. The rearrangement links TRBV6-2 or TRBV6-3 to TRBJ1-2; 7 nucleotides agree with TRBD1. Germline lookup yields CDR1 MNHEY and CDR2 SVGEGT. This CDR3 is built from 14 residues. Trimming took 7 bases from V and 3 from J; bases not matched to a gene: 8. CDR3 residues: CASKTVTGDYGYTF. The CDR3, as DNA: TGTGCCAGCAAAACCGTCACAGGGGACTATGGCTACACCTTC.

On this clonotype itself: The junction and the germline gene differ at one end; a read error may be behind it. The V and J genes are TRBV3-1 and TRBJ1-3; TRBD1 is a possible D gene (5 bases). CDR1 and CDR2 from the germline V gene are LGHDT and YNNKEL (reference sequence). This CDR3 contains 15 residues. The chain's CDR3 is CASTQMGTGGNTIYF. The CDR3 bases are TGTGCCAGCACCCAAATGGGGACGGGTGGAAACACCATATATTTT.

CDR3 protein: CASTVNTEAFF. The CDR3 DNA is TGTGCCAGCACGGTGAACACTGAAGCTTTCTTT. This chain joins TRBV27 and TRBJ1-1; D gene unclear. CDR1 is MNHEY, CDR2 SMNVEV, per germline (reference sequence). The CDR3 extends over 11 amino acids. V was cut by 7 bases and J by 0 bases, with 3 bases left in between.

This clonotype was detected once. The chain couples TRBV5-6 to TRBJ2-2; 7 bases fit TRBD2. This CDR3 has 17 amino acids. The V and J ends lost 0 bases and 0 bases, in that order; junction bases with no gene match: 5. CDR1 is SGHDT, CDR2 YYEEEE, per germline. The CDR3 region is CASSLEVAGTNTGELFF. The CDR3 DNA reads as TGTGCCAGCAGCTTGGAAGTAGCGGGTACGAACACCGGGGAGCTGTTTTTT. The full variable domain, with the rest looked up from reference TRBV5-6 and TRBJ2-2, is DAGVTQSPTHLIKTRGQQVTLRCSPKSGHDTVSWYQQALGQGPQFIFQYYEEEERQRGNFPDRFSGHQFPNYSSELNVNALLLGDSALYLCASSLEVAGTNTGELFFGEGSRLTVL.

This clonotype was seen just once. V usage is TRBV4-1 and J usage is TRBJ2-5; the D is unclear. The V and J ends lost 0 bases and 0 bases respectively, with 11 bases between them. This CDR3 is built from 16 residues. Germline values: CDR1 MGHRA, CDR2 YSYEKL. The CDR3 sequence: CASSQDGVGYQETQYF. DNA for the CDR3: TGCGCCAGCAGCCAAGATGGGGTCGGGTACCAAGAGACCCAGTACTTC.

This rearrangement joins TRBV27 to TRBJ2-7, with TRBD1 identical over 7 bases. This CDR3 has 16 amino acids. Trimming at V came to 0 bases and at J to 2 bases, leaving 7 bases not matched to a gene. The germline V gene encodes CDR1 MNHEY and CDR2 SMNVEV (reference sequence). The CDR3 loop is CASSLSWGTDAYEQYF. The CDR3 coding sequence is TGTGCCAGCAGTTTATCGTGGGGGACAGATGCCTACGAGCAGTACTTC.

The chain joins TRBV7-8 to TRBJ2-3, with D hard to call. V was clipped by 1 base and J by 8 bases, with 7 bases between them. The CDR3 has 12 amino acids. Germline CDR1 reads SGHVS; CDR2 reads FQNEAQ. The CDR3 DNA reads TGTGCCAGCAGCTTAGACCCTCTTACGCAGTATTTT. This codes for CASSLDPLTQYF.

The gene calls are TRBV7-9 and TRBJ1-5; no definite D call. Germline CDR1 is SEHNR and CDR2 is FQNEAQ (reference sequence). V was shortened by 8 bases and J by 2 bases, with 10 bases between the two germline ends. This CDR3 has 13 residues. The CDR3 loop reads CASGRGGNQPQHF. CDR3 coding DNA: TGTGCCAGCGGCAGAGGTGGCAATCAGCCCCAGCATTTT.

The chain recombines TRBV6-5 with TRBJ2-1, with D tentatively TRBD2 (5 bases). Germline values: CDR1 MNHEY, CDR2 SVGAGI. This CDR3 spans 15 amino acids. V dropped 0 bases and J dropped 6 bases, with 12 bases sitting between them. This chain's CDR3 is CASSYSRAFLNEQFF. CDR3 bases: TGTGCCAGCAGTTACTCGAGGGCCTTCCTCAATGAGCAGTTCTTC.

The chain's CDR3 is CALDAGTRLNEQFF. Here the CDR3 DNA reads TGTGCCCTAGACGCCGGGACTAGACTCAATGAGCAGTTCTTC. The chain employs TRBV30 and TRBJ2-1, with 8 bases that match TRBD2. V lost 8 bases and J lost 6; bases outside the gene matches: 12. CDR1 is GTSNPN, CDR2 SVGIG, per germline (reference sequence). The CDR3 sequence is 14 residues long. The variable domain in full, completed from reference TRBV30 and TRBJ2-1, reads SQTIHQWPATLVQPVGSPLSLECTVEGTSNPNLYWYRQAAGRGLQLLFYSVGIGQISSEVPQNLSASRPQDRQFILSSKKLLLSDSGFYLCALDAGTRLNEQFFGPGTRLTVL.

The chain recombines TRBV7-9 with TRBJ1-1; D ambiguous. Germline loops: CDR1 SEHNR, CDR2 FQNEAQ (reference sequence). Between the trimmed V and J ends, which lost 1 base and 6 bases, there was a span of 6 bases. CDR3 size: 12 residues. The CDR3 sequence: CASSLGNSEAFF. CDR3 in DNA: TGTGCCAGCAGCTTAGGTAATTCTGAAGCTTTCTTT.

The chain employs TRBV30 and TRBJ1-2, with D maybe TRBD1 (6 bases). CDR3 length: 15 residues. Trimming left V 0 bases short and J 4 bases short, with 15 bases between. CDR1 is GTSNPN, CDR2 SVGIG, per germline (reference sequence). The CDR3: CAWSVTGTPLYGYTF. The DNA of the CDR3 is TGTGCCTGGAGTGTTACAGGGACCCCTCTCTATGGCTACACCTTC.

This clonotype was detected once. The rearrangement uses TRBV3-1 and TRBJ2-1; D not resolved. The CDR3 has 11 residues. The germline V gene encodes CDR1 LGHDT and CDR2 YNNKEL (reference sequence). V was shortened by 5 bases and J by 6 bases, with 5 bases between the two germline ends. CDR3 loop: CASSAFNEQFF. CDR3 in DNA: TGTGCCAGCAGCGCCTTCAATGAGCAGTTCTTC.

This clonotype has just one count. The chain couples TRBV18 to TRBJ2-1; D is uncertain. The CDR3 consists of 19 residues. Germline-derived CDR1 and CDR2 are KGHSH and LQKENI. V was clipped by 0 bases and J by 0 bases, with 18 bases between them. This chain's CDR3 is CASSPPETKILSSYNEQFF. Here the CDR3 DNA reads TGTGCCAGCTCACCACCTGAGACAAAGATTTTAAGCTCCTACAATGAGCAGTTCTTC.

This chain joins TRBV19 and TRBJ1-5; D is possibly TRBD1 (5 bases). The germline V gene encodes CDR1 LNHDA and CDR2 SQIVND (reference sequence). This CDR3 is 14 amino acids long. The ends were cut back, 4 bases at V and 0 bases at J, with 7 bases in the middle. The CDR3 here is CASSRDSSNQPQHF. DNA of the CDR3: TGTGCCAGTAGTAGAGACAGTAGCAATCAGCCCCAGCATTTT. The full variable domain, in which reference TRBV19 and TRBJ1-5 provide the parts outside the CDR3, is DGGITQSPKYLFRKEGQNVTLSCEQNLNHDAMYWYRQDPGQGLRLIYYSQIVNDFQKGDIAEGYSVSREKKESFPLTVTSAQKNPTAFYLCASSRDSSNQPQHFGDGTRLSIL.